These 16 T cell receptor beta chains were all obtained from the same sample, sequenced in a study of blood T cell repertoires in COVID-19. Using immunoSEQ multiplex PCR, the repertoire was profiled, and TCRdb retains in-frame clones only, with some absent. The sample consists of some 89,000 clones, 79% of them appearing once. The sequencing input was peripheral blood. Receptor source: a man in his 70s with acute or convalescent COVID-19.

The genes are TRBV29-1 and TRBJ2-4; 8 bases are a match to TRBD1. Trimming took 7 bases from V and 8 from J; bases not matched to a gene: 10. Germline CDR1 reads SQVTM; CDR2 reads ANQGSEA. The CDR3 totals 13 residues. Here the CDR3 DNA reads TGCAGCGCTCGGACAGGGAATAGGGACATTCAGTACTTC. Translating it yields CSARTGNRDIQYF.

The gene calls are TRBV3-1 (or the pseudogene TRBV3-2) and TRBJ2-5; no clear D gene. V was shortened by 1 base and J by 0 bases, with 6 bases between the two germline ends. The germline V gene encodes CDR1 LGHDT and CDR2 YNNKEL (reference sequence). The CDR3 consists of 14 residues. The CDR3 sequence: CASSQGSYQETQYF. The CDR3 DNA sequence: TGTGCCAGCAGCCAAGGTTCGTACCAAGAGACCCAGTACTTC.

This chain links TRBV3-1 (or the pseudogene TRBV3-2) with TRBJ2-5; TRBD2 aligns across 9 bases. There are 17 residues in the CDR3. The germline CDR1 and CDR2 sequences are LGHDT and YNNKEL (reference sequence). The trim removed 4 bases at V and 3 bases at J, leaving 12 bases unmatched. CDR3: CASSPLLGKRGEETQYF. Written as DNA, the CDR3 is TGTGCCAGCAGCCCGCTCCTCGGGAAGCGGGGGGAAGAGACCCAGTACTTC.

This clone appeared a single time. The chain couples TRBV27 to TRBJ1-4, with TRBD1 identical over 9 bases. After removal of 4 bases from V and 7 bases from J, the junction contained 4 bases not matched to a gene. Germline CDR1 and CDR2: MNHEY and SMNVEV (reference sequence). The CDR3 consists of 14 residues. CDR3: CASSWDRESEKLFF. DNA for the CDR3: TGTGCCAGCAGTTGGGACAGGGAGAGTGAAAAACTGTTTTTT.

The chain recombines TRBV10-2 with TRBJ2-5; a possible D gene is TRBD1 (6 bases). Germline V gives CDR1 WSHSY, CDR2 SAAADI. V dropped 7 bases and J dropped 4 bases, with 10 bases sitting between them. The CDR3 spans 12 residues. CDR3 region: CASKQGSETQYF. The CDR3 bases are TGCGCCAGCAAACAGGGTTCAGAGACCCAGTACTTC.

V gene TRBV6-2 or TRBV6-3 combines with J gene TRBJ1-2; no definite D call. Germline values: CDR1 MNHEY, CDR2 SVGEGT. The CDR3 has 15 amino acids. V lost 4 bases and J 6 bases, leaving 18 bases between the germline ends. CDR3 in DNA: TGTGCCAGCAGTTCTCCGGGAAGAGAGAGCAATGGCTACACCTTC. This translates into CASSSPGRESNGYTF.

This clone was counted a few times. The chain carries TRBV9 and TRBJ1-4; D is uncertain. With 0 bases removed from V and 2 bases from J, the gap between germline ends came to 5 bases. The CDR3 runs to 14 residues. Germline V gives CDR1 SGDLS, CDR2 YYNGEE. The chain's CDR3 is CASSVGPTNEKLFF. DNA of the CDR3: TGTGCCAGCAGCGTAGGGCCGACTAATGAAAAACTGTTTTTT.

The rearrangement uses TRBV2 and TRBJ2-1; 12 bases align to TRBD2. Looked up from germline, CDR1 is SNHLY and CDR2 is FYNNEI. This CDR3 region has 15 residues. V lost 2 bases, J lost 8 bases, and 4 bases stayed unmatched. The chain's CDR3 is CASSESSGGAYEQFF. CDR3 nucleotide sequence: TGTGCCAGCAGTGAATCTAGCGGGGGGGCGTATGAGCAGTTCTTC.

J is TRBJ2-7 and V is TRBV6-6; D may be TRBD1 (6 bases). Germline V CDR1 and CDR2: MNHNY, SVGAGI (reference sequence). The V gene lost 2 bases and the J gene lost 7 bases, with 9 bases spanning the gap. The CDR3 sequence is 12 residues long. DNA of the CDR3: TGTGCCAGCAGTTACACAGGGCAAGAGCAGTACGTC. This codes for CASSYTGQEQYV.

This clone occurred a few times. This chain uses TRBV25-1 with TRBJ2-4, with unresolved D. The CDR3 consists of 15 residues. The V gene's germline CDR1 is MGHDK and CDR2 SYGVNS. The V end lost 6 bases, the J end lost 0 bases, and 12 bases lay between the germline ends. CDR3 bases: TGTGCCAGCAGGGGCGACACCATAGCCAAAAACATTCAGTACTTC. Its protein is CASRGDTIAKNIQYF.

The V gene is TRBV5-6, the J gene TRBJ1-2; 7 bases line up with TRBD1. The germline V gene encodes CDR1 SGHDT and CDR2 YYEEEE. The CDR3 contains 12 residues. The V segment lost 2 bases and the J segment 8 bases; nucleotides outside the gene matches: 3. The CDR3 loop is CASSFTGDGYTF. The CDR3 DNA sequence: TGTGCCAGCAGCTTTACAGGGGACGGCTACACCTTC.

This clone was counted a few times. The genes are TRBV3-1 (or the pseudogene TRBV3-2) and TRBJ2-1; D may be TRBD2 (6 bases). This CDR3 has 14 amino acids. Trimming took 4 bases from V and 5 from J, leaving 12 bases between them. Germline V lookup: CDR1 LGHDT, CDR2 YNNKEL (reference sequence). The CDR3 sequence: CASSPRGLHNEQFF. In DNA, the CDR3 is TGTGCCAGCAGCCCCCGGGGACTCCACAATGAGCAGTTCTTC.

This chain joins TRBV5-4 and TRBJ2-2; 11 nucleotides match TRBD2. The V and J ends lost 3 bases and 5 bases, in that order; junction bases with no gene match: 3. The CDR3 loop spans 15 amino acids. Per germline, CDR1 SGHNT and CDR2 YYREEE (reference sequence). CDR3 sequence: CASSSGLAVTGELFF. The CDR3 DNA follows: TGTGCCAGCAGCTCGGGACTAGCGGTTACCGGGGAGCTGTTTTTT.

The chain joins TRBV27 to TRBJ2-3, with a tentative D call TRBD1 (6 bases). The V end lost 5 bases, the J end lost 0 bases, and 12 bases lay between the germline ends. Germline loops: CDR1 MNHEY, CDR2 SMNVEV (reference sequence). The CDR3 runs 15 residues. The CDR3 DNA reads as TGTGCCAGCAGTCCCGGGACACCGAGCACAGATACGCAGTATTTT. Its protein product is CASSPGTPSTDTQYF.

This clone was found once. CDR3: CASSELAGEGDTQYF. CDR3 nucleotides: TGTGCCAGCAGTGAACTAGCGGGGGAAGGAGATACGCAGTATTTT. The J gene is TRBJ2-3, the V gene TRBV2, with 10 bases fitting TRBD2. The CDR3 length is 15 residues. J lost 5 bases, V lost 2 bases, and 4 bases had no gene match. Germline CDR1 reads SNHLY; CDR2 reads FYNNEI.

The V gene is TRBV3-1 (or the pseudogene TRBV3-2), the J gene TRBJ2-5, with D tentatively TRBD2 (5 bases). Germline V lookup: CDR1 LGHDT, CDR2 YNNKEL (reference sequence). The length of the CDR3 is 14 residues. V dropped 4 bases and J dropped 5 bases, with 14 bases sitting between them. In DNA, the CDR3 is TGTGCCAGCAGCCCCGAGAGGGCCCGCGAGACCCAGTACTTC. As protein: CASSPERARETQYF.